The next 7 T cell receptor beta chains were all read from a single sample in a study of T cells in Graves' hyperthyroidism and ophthalmopathy (dated by TCRdb to between 2018 and 2020). The library was produced with multiplex PCR. The instrument given in TCRdb is Illumina HiSeq 2000. Amplification of TCR beta CDR3 regions was carried out from RNA transcripts. For the first round of RT-PCR on the TCR CDR3, the HTBI primer set was used together with the Qiagen OneStep RT-PCR kit. The public sequencing data were trimmed at Q25 with fastp and processed into clonotypes with MiXCR by TCRdb, which kept only in-frame beta chains. Here each entry gathers all rows of one CDR3 protein and keeps the most common genes and DNA. The sample table shows roughly 380,000 distinct CDR3 sequences, and 15% to 20% are seen once. The top ten constitute about a sixth of the sample. The specimen sequenced was blood. These receptors all come from a woman aged 40 to 50 with Graves' ophthalmopathy.

This clonotype appeared many times. The chain combines TRBV27 with TRBJ2-5, with no clear D. The germline V gene encodes CDR1 MNHEY and CDR2 SMNVEV (reference sequence). Trimming shortened V by 2 bases and J by 10 bases, and 14 bases separated the two germline ends. The CDR3 totals 13 residues. CDR3 sequence reads: CASSLSAQKVQYF. The CDR3 DNA reads TGTGCCAGCAGTTTAAGCGCCCAAAAAGTCCAGTACTTC.

This clonotype was picked up many times. The J gene is TRBJ2-5, the V gene TRBV27, with unresolved D. Between the trimmed V and J ends, which lost 0 bases and 2 bases, there was a span of 13 bases. The CDR3 runs 16 residues. CDR1 and CDR2 from the germline V gene are MNHEY and SMNVEV (reference sequence). The CDR3 region is CASSLSYPEMQETQYF. The DNA for the CDR3 is TGTGCCAGCAGTTTATCTTACCCCGAGATGCAAGAGACCCAGTACTTC.

The V and J genes are TRBV30 and TRBJ1-1, with 8 bases lining up with TRBD1. The germline V gene encodes CDR1 GTSNPN and CDR2 SVGIG (reference sequence). The CDR3 has 14 residues. The junction had 14 bases not matched to a gene; V was cut back by 3 bases and J by 11 bases. In DNA form, the CDR3 reads TGTGCCTGGAGGAGATCGACGCGACAGGGGAATGCTTTCTTT. Its protein product is CAWRRSTRQGNAFF.

This clonotype was counted ten times or more. The V and J genes are TRBV4-1 and TRBJ2-5; 7 nucleotides line up with TRBD2. With V trimmed by 2 bases and J by 7 bases, 4 bases remained unmatched. Germline values: CDR1 MGHRA, CDR2 YSYEKL. The CDR3 sequence is 13 residues long. CDR3 sequence (DNA): TGCGCCAGCAGCCAAAAATGGGGGGGGACCCAGTACTTC. Its translation is CASSQKWGGTQYF.

This clonotype was seen many times. V usage is TRBV5-4 and J usage is TRBJ2-5, with 8 bases matching TRBD1. CDR1 SGHNT and CDR2 YYREEE come from the germline V gene (reference sequence). V lost 3 bases and J lost 2; bases outside the gene matches: 3. This CDR3 contains 14 residues. The CDR3 sequence is CASSWQGAQETQYF. The CDR3 DNA reads TGTGCCAGCAGCTGGCAGGGGGCGCAAGAGACCCAGTACTTC.

This clonotype was detected a few times. V gene TRBV6-5 combines with J gene TRBJ1-6; the D is unclear. Per germline, CDR1 MNHEY and CDR2 SVGAGI. The CDR3 loop spans 13 amino acids. The ends were cut back, 4 bases at V and 8 bases at J, with 9 bases in the middle. The CDR3 reads CASSWAWDSPLHF. The CDR3 coding sequence is TGTGCCAGCAGTTGGGCCTGGGATTCACCCCTCCACTTT.

This clonotype was recorded a few times. This chain connects TRBV28 to TRBJ2-7; TRBD2 aligns across 7 bases. Germline V gene lookup returns CDR1 MDHEN and CDR2 SYDVKM. V was clipped by 5 bases and J by 1 base; unmatched bases: 8. CDR3 size: 15 residues. The CDR3, as DNA: TGTGCCAGCAGTCCGACCGGGACTAAGTCCTACGAGCAGTACTTC. Amino acid sequence: CASSPTGTKSYEQYF. Full variable domain (outside the CDR3, taken from reference TRBV28 and TRBJ2-7): DVKVTQSSRYLVKRTGEKVFLECVQDMDHENMFWYRQDPGLGLRLIYFSYDVKMKEKGDIPEGYSVSREKKERFSLILESASTNQTSMYLCASSPTGTKSYEQYFGPGTRLTVT.